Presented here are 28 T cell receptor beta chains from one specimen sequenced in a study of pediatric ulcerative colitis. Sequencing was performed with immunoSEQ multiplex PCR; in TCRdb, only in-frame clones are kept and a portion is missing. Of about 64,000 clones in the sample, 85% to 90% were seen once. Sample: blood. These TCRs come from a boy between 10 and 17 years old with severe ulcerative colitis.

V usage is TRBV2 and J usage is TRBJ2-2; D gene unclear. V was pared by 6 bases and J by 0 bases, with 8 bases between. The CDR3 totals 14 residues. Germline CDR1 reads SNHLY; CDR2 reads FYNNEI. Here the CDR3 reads CASRVGPNTGELFF. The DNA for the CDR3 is TGTGCCAGCAGGGTAGGGCCGAACACCGGGGAGCTGTTTTTT.

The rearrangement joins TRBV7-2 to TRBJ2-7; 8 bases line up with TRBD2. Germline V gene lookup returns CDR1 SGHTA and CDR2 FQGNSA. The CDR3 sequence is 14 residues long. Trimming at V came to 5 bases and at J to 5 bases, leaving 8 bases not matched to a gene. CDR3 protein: CASSTGLGTDEQYF. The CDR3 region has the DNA TGTGCCAGCAGCACGGGACTAGGAACGGACGAGCAGTACTTC.

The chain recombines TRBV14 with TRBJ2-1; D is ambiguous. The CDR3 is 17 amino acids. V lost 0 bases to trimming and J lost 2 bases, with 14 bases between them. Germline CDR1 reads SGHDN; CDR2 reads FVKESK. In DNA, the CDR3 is TGTGCCAGCAGCCAAGAGTGGGCAAGTGCTGCCTACAATGAGCAGTTCTTC. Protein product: CASSQEWASAAYNEQFF. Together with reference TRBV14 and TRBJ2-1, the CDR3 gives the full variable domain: EAGVTQFPSHSVIEKGQTVTLRCDPISGHDNLYWYRRVMGKEIKFLLHFVKESKQDESGMPNNRFLAERTGGTYSTLKVQPAELEDSGVYFCASSQEWASAAYNEQFFGPGTRLTVL.

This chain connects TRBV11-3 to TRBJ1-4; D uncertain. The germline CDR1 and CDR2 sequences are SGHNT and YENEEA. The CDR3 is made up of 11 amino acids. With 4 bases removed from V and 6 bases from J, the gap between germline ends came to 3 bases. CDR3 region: CASSWDEKLFF. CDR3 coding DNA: TGTGCCAGCAGCTGGGATGAAAAACTGTTTTTT.

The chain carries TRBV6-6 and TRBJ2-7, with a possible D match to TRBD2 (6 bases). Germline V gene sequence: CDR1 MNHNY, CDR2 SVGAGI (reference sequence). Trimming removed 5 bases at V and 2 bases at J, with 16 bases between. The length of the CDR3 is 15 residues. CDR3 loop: CASSLDRDSPYEQYF. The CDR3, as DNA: TGTGCCAGCAGTCTCGATCGGGACTCTCCCTACGAGCAGTACTTC.

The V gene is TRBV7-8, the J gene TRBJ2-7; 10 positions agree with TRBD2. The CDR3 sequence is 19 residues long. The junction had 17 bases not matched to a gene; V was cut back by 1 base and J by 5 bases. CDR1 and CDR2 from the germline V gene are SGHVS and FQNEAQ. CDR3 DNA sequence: TGTGCCAGCAGCTTAGGAGGGCGAGCGGGAGGGCCGGAGAGGCACGAGCAGTACTTC. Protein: CASSLGGRAGGPERHEQYF. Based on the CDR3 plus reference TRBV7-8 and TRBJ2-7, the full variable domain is GAGVSQSPRYKVAKRGQDVALRCDPISGHVSLFWYQQALGQGPEFLTYFQNEAQLDKSGLPSDRFFAERPEGSVSTLKIQRTQQEDSAVYLCASSLGGRAGGPERHEQYFGPGTRLTVT.

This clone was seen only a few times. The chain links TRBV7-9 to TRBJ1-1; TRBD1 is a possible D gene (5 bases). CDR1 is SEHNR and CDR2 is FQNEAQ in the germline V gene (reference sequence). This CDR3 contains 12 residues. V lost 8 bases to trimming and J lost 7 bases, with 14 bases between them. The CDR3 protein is CASGAGAFEAFF. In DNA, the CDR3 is TGTGCCAGCGGGGCTGGGGCGTTTGAAGCTTTCTTT.

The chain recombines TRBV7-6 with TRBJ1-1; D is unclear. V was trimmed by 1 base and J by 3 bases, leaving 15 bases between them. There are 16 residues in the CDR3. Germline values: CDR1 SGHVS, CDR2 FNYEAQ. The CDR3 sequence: CASSLVAWATDTEAFF. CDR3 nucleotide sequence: TGTGCCAGCAGCTTAGTGGCCTGGGCAACAGACACTGAAGCTTTCTTT.

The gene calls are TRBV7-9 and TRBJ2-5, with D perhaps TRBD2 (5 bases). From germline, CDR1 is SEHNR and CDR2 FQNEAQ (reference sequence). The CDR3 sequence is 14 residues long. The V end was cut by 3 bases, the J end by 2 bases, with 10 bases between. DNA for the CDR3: TGTGCCAGCAGCTTCTTACTAGATCAAGAGACCCAGTACTTC. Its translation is CASSFLLDQETQYF. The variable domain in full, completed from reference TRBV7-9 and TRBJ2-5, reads DTGVSQNPRHKITKRGQNVTFRCDPISEHNRLYWYRQTLGQGPEFLTYFQNEAQLEKSRLLSDRFSAERPKGSFSTLEIQRTEQGDSAMYLCASSFLLDQETQYFGPGTRLLVL.

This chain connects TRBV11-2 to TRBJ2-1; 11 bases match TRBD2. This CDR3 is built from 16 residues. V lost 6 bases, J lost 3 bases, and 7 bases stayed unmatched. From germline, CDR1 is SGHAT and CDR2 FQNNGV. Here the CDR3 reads CASSRTSGGFYNEQFF. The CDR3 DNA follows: TGTGCCAGCAGTCGCACTAGCGGGGGCTTCTACAATGAGCAGTTCTTC.

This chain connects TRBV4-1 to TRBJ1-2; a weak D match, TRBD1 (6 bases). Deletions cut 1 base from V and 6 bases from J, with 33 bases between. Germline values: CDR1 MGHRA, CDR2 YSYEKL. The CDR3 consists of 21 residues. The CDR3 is CASSQVGGTPLWTANYNGYTF. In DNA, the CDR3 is TGCGCCAGCAGCCAAGTTGGGGGCACACCACTTTGGACCGCTAACTACAATGGCTACACCTTC.

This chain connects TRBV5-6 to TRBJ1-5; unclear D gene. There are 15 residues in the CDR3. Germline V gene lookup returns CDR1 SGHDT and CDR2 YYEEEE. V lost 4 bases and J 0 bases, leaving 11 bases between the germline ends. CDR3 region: CASSLSGYSNQPQHF. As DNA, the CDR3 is TGTGCCAGCAGCCTGTCGGGGTATAGCAATCAGCCCCAGCATTTT.

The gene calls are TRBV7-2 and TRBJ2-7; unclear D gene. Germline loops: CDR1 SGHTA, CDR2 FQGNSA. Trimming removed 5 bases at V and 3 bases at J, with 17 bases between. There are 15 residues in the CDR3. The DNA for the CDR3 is TGTGCCAGCAGCACTAACTCCGTTCTATTCTACGAGCAGTACTTC. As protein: CASSTNSVLFYEQYF.

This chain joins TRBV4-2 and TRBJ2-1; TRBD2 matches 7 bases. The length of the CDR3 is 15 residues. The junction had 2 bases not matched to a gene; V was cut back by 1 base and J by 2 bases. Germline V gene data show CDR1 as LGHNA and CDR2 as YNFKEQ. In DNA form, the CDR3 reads TGTGCCAGCAGCCAAGTGCTAGCGGCCTACAATGAGCAGTTCTTC. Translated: CASSQVLAAYNEQFF.

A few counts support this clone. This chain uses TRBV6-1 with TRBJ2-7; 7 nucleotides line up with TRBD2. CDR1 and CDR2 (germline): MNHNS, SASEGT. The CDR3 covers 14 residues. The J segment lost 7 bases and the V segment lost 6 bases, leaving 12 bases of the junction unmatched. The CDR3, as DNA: TGTGCCAGCAGGGCGGGAGCGGAGGTCTATGAGCAGTACTTC. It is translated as CASRAGAEVYEQYF.

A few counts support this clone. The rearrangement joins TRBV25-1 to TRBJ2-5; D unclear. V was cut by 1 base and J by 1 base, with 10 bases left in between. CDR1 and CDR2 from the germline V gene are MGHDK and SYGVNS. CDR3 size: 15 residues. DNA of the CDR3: TGTGCCAGCAGTGAATGGTTCTCTCCCCAAGAGACCCAGTACTTC. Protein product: CASSEWFSPQETQYF.

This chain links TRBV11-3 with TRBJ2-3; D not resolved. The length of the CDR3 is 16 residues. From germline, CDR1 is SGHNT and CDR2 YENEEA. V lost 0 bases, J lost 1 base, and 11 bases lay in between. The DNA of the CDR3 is TGTGCCAGCAGCTTAGAGTCCGGGTACGGCACAGATACGCAGTATTTT. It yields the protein CASSLESGYGTDTQYF. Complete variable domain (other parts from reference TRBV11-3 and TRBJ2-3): EAGVVQSPRYKIIEKKQPVAFWCNPISGHNTLYWYLQNLGQGPELLIRYENEEAVDDSQLPKDRFSAERLKGVDSTLKIQPAELGDSAVYLCASSLESGYGTDTQYFGPGTRLTVL.

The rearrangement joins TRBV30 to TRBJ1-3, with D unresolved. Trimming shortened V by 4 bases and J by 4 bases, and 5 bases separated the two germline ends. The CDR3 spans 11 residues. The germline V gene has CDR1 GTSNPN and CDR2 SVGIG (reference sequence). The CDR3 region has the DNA TGTGCCTGGACGGTGGGAAACACCATATATTTT. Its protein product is CAWTVGNTIYF.

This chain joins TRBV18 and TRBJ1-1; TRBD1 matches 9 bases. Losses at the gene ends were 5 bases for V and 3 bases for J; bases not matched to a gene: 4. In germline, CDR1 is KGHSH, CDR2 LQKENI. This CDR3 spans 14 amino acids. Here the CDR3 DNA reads TGTGCCAGCTCAATTACAGGGGGCCACACTGAAGCTTTCTTT. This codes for CASSITGGHTEAFF.

CDR3 DNA: TGTGCCTGTCACAGGGTCATGAACACTGAAGCTTTCTTT. Translation gives CACHRVMNTEAFF. The chain has TRBV30 and TRBJ1-1; tentative D call: TRBD1 (6 bases). This CDR3 has 13 amino acids. The V end was cut by 6 bases, the J end by 0 bases, with 11 bases between. The V gene's germline CDR1 is GTSNPN and CDR2 SVGIG (reference sequence). Variable domain in full (rest from reference TRBV30 and TRBJ1-1): SQTIHQWPATLVQPVGSPLSLECTVEGTSNPNLYWYRQAAGRGLQLLFYSVGIGQISSEVPQNLSASRPQDRQFILSSKKLLLSDSGFYLCACHRVMNTEAFFGQGTRLTVV.

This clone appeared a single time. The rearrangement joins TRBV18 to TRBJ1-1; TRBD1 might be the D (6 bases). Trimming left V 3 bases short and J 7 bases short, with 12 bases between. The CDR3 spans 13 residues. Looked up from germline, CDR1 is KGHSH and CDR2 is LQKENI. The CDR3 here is CASSPTGSSEAFF. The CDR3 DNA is TGTGCCAGCTCACCCACAGGGTCTAGTGAAGCTTTCTTT. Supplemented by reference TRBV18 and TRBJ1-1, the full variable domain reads NAGVMQNPRHLVRRRGQEARLRCSPMKGHSHVYWYRQLPEEGLKFMVYLQKENIIDESGMPKERFSAEFPKEGPSILRIQQVVRGDSAAYFCASSPTGSSEAFFGQGTRLTVV.

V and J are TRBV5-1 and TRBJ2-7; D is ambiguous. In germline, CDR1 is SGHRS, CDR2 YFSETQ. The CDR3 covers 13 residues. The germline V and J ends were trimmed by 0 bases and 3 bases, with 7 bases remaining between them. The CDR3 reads CASSLGPNYEQYF. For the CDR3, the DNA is TGCGCCAGCAGCTTGGGACCGAACTACGAGCAGTACTTC.

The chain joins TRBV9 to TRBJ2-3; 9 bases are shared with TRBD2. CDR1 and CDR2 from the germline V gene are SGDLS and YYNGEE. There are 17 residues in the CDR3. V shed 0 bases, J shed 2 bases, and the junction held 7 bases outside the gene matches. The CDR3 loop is CASSVEALAGPTDTQYF. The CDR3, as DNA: TGTGCCAGCAGCGTAGAAGCGCTAGCGGGGCCCACAGATACGCAGTATTTT.

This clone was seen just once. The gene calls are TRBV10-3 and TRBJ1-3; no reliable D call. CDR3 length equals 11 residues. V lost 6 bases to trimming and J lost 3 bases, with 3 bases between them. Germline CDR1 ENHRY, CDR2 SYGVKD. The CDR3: CAIRGGNTIYF. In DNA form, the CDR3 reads TGTGCCATCAGGGGTGGAAACACCATATATTTT.

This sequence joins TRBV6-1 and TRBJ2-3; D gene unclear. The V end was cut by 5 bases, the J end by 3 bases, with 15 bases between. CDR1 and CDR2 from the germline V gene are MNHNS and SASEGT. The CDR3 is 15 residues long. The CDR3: CASSPIGASTDTQYF. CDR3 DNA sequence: TGTGCCAGCAGTCCTATCGGAGCTTCGACAGATACGCAGTATTTT.

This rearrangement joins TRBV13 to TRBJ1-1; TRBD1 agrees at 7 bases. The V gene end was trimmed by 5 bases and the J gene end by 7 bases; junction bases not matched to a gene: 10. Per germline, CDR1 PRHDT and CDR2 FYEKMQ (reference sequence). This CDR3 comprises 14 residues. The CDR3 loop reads CASSLRPGQSEAFF. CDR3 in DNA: TGTGCCAGCAGCCTGAGACCGGGACAGAGTGAAGCTTTCTTT.

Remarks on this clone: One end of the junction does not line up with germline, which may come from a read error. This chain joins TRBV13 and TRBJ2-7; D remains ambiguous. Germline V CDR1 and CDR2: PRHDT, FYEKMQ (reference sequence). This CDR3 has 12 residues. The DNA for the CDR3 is TGTGCCAGCAGCTTAGGTCCCGGGCTTCAGTCTTTC. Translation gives CASSLGPGLQSF.

In nucleotides, the CDR3 is TGTGCCAGCAGCCAATCGGACTCTCCCACAGATACGCAGTATTTT. This sequence encodes CASSQSDSPTDTQYF. This chain joins TRBV4-2 and TRBJ2-3; D possibly corresponds to TRBD2 (5 bases). Germline loops: CDR1 LGHNA, CDR2 YNFKEQ. CDR3 length: 15 amino acids. Between the trimmed V and J ends, which lost 2 bases and 2 bases, there was a span of 11 bases.